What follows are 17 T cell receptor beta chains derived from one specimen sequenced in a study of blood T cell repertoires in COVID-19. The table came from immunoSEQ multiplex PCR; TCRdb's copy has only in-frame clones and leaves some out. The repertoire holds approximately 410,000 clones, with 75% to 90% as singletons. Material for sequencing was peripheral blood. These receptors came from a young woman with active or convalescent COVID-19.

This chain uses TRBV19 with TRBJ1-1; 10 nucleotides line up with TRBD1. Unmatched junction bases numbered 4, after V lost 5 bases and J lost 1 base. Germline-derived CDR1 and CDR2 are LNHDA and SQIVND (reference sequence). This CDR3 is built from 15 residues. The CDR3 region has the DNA TGTGCCAGTAGTTCCCGGGACAGGGGGAACACTGAAGCTTTCTTT. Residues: CASSSRDRGNTEAFF.

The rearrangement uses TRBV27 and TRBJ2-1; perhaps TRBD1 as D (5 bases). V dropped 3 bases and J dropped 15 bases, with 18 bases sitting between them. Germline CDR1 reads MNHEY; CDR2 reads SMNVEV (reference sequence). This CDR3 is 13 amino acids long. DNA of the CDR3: TGTGCCAGCAGTTTTAGTTCTCCTAGGGGTTGGTTCTTC. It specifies CASSFSSPRGWFF.

CDR3 sequence: CAWSVIRDTQYF. In nucleotides, the CDR3 is TGTGCCTGGAGTGTCATCCGGGATACGCAGTATTTT. The V and J genes are TRBV30 and TRBJ2-3; no firm D call. V was shortened by 0 bases and J by 6 bases, with 7 bases between the two germline ends. Germline loops: CDR1 GTSNPN, CDR2 SVGIG (reference sequence). The CDR3 length is 12 residues.

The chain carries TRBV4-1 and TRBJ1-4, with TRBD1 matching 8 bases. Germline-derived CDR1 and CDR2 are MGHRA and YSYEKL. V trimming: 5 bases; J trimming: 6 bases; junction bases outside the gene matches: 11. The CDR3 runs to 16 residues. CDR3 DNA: TGCGCCAGCAGCTCCATACGGACAGGGACTGATGAAAAACTGTTTTTT. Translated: CASSSIRTGTDEKLFF.

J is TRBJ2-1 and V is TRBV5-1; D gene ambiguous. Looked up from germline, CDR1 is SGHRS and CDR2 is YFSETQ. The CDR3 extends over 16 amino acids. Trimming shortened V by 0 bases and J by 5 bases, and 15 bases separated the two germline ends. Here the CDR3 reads CASSLGDAVMDNEQFF. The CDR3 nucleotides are TGCGCCAGCAGCTTGGGCGATGCCGTTATGGACAATGAGCAGTTCTTC. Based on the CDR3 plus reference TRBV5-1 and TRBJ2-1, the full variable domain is KAGVTQTPRYLIKTRGQQVTLSCSPISGHRSVSWYQQTPGQGLQFLFEYFSETQRNKGNFPGRFSGRQFSNSRSEMNVSTLELGDSALYLCASSLGDAVMDNEQFFGPGTRLTVL.

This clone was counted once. CDR3: CAWSPGGSLNYGYTF. Here the CDR3 DNA reads TGTGCCTGGAGCCCGGGTGGCAGCCTTAACTATGGCTACACCTTC. The V and J genes are TRBV30 and TRBJ1-2; D not resolved. This CDR3 contains 15 residues. V lost 3 bases and J lost 1, with 15 bases in between. Germline values: CDR1 GTSNPN, CDR2 SVGIG (reference sequence).

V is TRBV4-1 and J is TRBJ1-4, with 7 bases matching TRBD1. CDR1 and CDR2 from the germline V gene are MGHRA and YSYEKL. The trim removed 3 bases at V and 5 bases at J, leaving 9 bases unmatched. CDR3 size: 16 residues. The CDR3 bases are TGCGCCAGCAGCCACTTGGCCGGGACAGTAAATGAAAAACTGTTTTTT. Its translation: CASSHLAGTVNEKLFF.

The CDR3, as DNA: TGTGCCAGCTCACCGGAGTGGGACAGGGGGTTTAGGAGCACAGATACGCAGTATTTT. The encoded protein is CASSPEWDRGFRSTDTQYF. V usage is TRBV18 and J usage is TRBJ2-3, with 11 bases that match TRBD1. Germline CDR1 reads KGHSH; CDR2 reads LQKENI. The junction had 11 bases not matched to a gene; V was cut back by 3 bases and J by 0 bases. The CDR3 extends over 19 amino acids.

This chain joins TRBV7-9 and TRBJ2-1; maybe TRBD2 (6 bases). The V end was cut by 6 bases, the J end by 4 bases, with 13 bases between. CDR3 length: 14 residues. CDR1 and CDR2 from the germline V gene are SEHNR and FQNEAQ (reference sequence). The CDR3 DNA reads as TGTGCCAGCAGAGGGTGGGGGGAATACAATGAGCAGTTCTTC. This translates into CASRGWGEYNEQFF. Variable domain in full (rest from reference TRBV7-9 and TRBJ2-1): DTGVSQNPRHKITKRGQNVTFRCDPISEHNRLYWYRQTLGQGPEFLTYFQNEAQLEKSRLLSDRFSAERPKGSFSTLEIQRTEQGDSAMYLCASRGWGEYNEQFFGPGTRLTVL.

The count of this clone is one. The CDR3 nucleotides read TGTGCCAGCTCATCGGGACAGATTAGCAATCAGCCCCAGCATTTT. Encoded protein: CASSSGQISNQPQHF. The chain recombines TRBV18 with TRBJ1-5, with 7 bases identical to TRBD1. CDR3 size: 15 residues. J gave up 0 bases and V 5 bases, and 4 bases lay outside the gene matches. CDR1 is KGHSH and CDR2 is LQKENI in the germline V gene. Variable domain in full (rest from reference TRBV18 and TRBJ1-5): NAGVMQNPRHLVRRRGQEARLRCSPMKGHSHVYWYRQLPEEGLKFMVYLQKENIIDESGMPKERFSAEFPKEGPSILRIQQVVRGDSAAYFCASSSGQISNQPQHFGDGTRLSIL.

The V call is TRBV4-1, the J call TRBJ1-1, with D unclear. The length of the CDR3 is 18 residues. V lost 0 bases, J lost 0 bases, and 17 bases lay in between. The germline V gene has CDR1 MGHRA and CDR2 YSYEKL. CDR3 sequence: CASSQDQSADLLNTEAFF. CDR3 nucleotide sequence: TGCGCCAGCAGCCAAGATCAGTCAGCGGACCTCTTGAACACTGAAGCTTTCTTT.

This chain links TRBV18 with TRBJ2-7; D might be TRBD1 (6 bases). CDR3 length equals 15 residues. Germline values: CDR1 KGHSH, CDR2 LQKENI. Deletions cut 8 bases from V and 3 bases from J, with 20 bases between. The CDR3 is CASTAGALSNYEQYF. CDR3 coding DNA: TGTGCCAGCACCGCAGGGGCCTTGTCAAACTACGAGCAGTACTTC. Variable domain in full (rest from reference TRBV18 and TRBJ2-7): NAGVMQNPRHLVRRRGQEARLRCSPMKGHSHVYWYRQLPEEGLKFMVYLQKENIIDESGMPKERFSAEFPKEGPSILRIQQVVRGDSAAYFCASTAGALSNYEQYFGPGTRLTVT.

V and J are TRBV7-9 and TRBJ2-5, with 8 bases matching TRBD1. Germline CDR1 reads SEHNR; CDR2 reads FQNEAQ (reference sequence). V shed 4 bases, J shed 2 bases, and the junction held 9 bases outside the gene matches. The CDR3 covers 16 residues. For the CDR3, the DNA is TGTGCCAGCAGCTCTGGGACAGGCGAGGGTCAAGAGACCCAGTACTTC. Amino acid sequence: CASSSGTGEGQETQYF.

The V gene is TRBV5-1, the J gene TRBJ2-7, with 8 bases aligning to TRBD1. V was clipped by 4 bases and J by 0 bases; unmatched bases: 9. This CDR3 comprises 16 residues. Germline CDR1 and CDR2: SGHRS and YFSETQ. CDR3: CASSTTHGTGSYEQYF. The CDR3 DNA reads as TGCGCCAGCAGCACCACCCACGGGACAGGCTCCTACGAGCAGTACTTC.

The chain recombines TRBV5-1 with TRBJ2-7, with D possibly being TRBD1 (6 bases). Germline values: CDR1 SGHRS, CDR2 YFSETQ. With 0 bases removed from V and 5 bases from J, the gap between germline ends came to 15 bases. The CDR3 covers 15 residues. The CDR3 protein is CASSLVGGAVHEQYF. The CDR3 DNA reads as TGCGCCAGCAGCTTGGTTGGGGGCGCGGTCCACGAGCAGTACTTC.

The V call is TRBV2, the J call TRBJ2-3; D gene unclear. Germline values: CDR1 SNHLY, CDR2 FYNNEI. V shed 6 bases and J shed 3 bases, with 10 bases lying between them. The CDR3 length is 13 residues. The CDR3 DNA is TGTGCCAGCAGAGAAATCGGTACAGATACGCAGTATTTT. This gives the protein CASREIGTDTQYF.

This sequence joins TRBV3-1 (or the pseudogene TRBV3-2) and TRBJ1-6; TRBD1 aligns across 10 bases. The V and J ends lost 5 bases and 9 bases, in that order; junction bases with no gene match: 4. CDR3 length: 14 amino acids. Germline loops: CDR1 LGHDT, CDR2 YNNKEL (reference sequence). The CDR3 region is CASSGGTGVSPLHF. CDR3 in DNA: TGTGCCAGCAGCGGAGGGACAGGGGTTTCACCCCTCCACTTT.